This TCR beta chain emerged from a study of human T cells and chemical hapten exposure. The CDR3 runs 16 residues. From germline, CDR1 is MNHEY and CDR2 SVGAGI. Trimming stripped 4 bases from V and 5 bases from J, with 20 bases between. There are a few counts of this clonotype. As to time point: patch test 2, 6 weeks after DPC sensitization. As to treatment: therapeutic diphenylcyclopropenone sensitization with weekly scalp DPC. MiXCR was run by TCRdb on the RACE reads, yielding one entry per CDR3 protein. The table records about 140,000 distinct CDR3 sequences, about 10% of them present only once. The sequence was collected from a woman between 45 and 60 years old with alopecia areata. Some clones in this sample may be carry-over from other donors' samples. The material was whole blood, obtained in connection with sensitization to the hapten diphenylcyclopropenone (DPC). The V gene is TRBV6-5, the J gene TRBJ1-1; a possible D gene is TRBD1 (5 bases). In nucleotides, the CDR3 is TGTGCCAGCAGTTCGGCAACGGGACTCTTTAAGACTGAAGCTTTCTTT. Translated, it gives CASSSATGLFKTEAFF.